The 20 T cell receptor beta chains below all came from one sample that was sequenced in a study of T cells in Graves' hyperthyroidism and ophthalmopathy. TCR beta CDR3 regions were amplified from RNA. Initially, a first-round RT-PCR of the TCR CDR3 employed the HTBI primer set. TCRdb called the multiplex PCR reads again in MiXCR, with one record for every CDR3 protein. The table has approximately 600,000 distinct CDR3 sequences, approximately 15% seen once; the top ten hold 7.1%. The sample was blood. Every receptor here comes from a woman between 18 and 29 years old with Graves' ophthalmopathy.

Many counts were recorded for this clonotype. J is TRBJ1-6 and V is TRBV12-3 or TRBV12-4, with TRBD1 as a possible D gene (6 bases). V lost 5 bases, J lost 9 bases, and 14 bases lay in between. CDR3 length equals 14 residues. The CDR3 here is CASSQGPLGSPLHF. The CDR3 DNA is TGTGCCAGCAGTCAGGGGCCCCTAGGTTCACCCCTCCACTTT.

The chain is built from TRBV7-2 and TRBJ2-7; the match to TRBD2 covers 7 bases. J gave up 4 bases and V 5 bases, and 5 bases lay outside the gene matches. Germline V CDR1 and CDR2: SGHTA, FQGNSA. CDR3 size: 13 residues. The CDR3 loop is CASSRREGYEQYF. CDR3 nucleotides: TGTGCCAGCAGCCGAAGGGAGGGTTACGAGCAGTACTTC.

This clonotype was detected many times. The chain joins TRBV7-9 to TRBJ2-1; no firm D call. The CDR3 length is 13 residues. Trimming took 5 bases from V and 4 from J, leaving 9 bases between them. Looked up from germline, CDR1 is SEHNR and CDR2 is FQNEAQ (reference sequence). This CDR3 reads CASSRTEYNEQFF. DNA of the CDR3: TGTGCCAGCAGCCGCACAGAGTACAATGAGCAGTTCTTC.

This clonotype occurred once. CDR3 sequence reads: CASSPPSGTGYTEAFF. The CDR3 nucleotides are TGTGCCAGCAGTCCCCCCTCCGGGACGGGTTACACTGAAGCTTTCTTT. The chain has TRBV6-2 or TRBV6-3 and TRBJ1-1, with D maybe TRBD1 (5 bases). The length of the CDR3 is 16 residues. Looked up from germline, CDR1 is MNHEY and CDR2 is SVGEGT. V shed 5 bases and J shed 3 bases, with 19 bases lying between them.

As for this clonotype: A much larger clone sits a single nucleotide away, making a read error possible. The CDR3 DNA reads as TGCAGCGTTGATCAAGGACACTCCTACAGTGAGCAGTTCTTC. It yields the protein CSVDQGHSYSEQFF. This sequence joins TRBV29-1 and TRBJ2-1, with D tentatively TRBD1 (5 bases). The CDR3 covers 14 residues. The germline V gene encodes CDR1 SQVTM and CDR2 ANQGSEA.

This clonotype was seen repeatedly, ten times or more. The rearrangement joins TRBV2 to TRBJ2-5; 10 nucleotides agree with TRBD1. This CDR3 region has 12 residues. Germline lookup yields CDR1 SNHLY and CDR2 FYNNEI. V lost 10 bases and J lost 5; bases outside the gene matches: 4. The CDR3 DNA reads TGTGCCACGGGACAGGGGATGGAGACCCAGTACTTC. Its protein product is CATGQGMETQYF.

The sample holds many counts of this clonotype. The V call is TRBV5-5, the J call TRBJ2-2, with TRBD2 as a possible D gene (5 bases). Between the trimmed V and J ends, which lost 0 bases and 4 bases, there was a span of 16 bases. Germline V gives CDR1 SGHKS, CDR2 YYEKEE (reference sequence). The CDR3 length is 17 residues. CDR3 amino acids: CASSLDVLAGVTGELFF. The CDR3 DNA follows: TGTGCCAGCAGCTTGGATGTGTTGGCGGGCGTCACCGGGGAGCTGTTTTTT.

This clonotype showed up just a few times. The rearrangement links TRBV7-8 to TRBJ1-4; D may be TRBD1 (5 bases). Trimming stripped 7 bases from V and 4 bases from J, with 13 bases between. Germline CDR1 and CDR2: SGHVS and FQNEAQ. The CDR3 spans 14 residues. This chain's CDR3 is CASTPGRNNEKLFF. CDR3 sequence (DNA): TGTGCCAGCACCCCGGGACGGAATAATGAAAAACTGTTTTTT.

This clonotype has ten or more counts. V is TRBV6-1 and J is TRBJ2-3; D is possibly TRBD2 (6 bases). Looked up from germline, CDR1 is MNHNS and CDR2 is SASEGT. CDR3 size: 14 residues. The V gene lost 5 bases and the J gene lost 2 bases, with 11 bases spanning the gap. The CDR3 nucleotides read TGTGCCAGCAGTCCGACTAGGGCCACAGATACGCAGTATTTT. This sequence encodes CASSPTRATDTQYF.

The V and J genes are TRBV30 and TRBJ2-7, with 15 bases matching TRBD2. J gave up 0 bases and V 3 bases, and 3 bases lay outside the gene matches. CDR1 GTSNPN and CDR2 SVGIG come from the germline V gene (reference sequence). The CDR3 runs to 16 residues. CDR3 sequence (DNA): TGTGCCTGGAGGGGACTAGCGGGAGGCGGCTCCTACGAGCAGTACTTC. Protein product: CAWRGLAGGGSYEQYF.

This clonotype was picked up many times. The chain is built from TRBV7-2 and TRBJ1-2, with no clear D. V was trimmed by 4 bases and J by 4 bases, leaving 10 bases between them. The CDR3 totals 13 residues. Germline-derived CDR1 and CDR2 are SGHTA and FQGNSA. The DNA of the CDR3 is TGTGCCAGCAGCTCTTACATGGGCTATGGCTACACCTTC. This gives the protein CASSSYMGYGYTF.

This clonotype appeared many times. The chain combines TRBV7-2 with TRBJ1-5; D might be TRBD1 (6 bases). The length of the CDR3 is 14 residues. The V end lost 1 base, the J end lost 7 bases, and 11 bases lay between the germline ends. Per the germline V gene, CDR1 is SGHTA and CDR2 is FQGNSA. CDR3 region: CASSLDTGYQPQHF. The CDR3 DNA follows: TGTGCCAGCAGCTTAGACACAGGGTACCAGCCCCAGCATTTT. Filled out from reference TRBV7-2 and TRBJ1-5, the complete variable domain reads GAGVSQSPSNKVTEKGKDVELRCDPISGHTALYWYRQSLGQGLEFLIYFQGNSAPDKSGLPSDRFSAERTGGSVSTLTIQRTQQEDSAVYLCASSLDTGYQPQHFGDGTRLSIL.

In its sample, this clonotype was seen a few times. A single base separates this from a much larger clone, so it may be a read error. The chain is built from TRBV12-5 and TRBJ2-7; TRBD2 aligns across 7 bases. Germline CDR1 is LGHNT and CDR2 is FRNRAP. The CDR3 spans 18 residues. DNA for the CDR3: TGTACTAGTGGTTTGGTAGCGGGTTCGGCTGAGTGGAAAGACGAGCAGTACTTC. It yields the protein CTSGLVAGSAEWKDEQYF.

The chain links TRBV29-1 to TRBJ2-2; 8 bases are a match to TRBD1. The CDR3 consists of 16 residues. J gave up 4 bases and V 3 bases, and 10 bases lay outside the gene matches. The germline CDR1 and CDR2 sequences are SQVTM and ANQGSEA. The CDR3 loop is CSVEARSRGRTGELFF. CDR3 coding DNA: TGCAGCGTTGAGGCACGTTCCAGGGGGCGCACCGGGGAGCTGTTTTTT.

This clonotype was found many times. This chain uses TRBV7-2 with TRBJ2-7; 7 bases map to TRBD1. Per the germline V gene, CDR1 is SGHTA and CDR2 is FQGNSA. V shed 2 bases, J shed 2 bases, and the junction held 6 bases outside the gene matches. The CDR3 totals 15 residues. The CDR3 DNA follows: TGTGCCAGCAGCTTACGGACAGGAGACCCCTACGAGCAGTACTTC. Translated, it gives CASSLRTGDPYEQYF.

Ten or more counts support this clonotype. The chain carries TRBV20-1 and TRBJ2-1; D remains unclear. V was pared by 7 bases and J by 4 bases, with 14 bases between. Germline-derived CDR1 and CDR2 are DFQATT and SNEGSKA (reference sequence). This CDR3 contains 13 residues. CDR3 amino acids: CSGNGLGYNEQFF. For the CDR3, the DNA is TGCAGTGGGAATGGCCTCGGATACAATGAGCAGTTCTTC.

This clonotype was observed a handful of times. V usage is TRBV5-1 and J usage is TRBJ2-5; D uncertain. This CDR3 is built from 15 residues. CDR1 SGHRS and CDR2 YFSETQ come from the germline V gene. V shed 0 bases and J shed 3 bases, with 12 bases lying between them. The CDR3 bases are TGCGCCAGCAGCTTGGTTGGTAGACCCGAAGAGACCCAGTACTTC. As protein: CASSLVGRPEETQYF. Supplemented by reference TRBV5-1 and TRBJ2-5, the full variable domain reads KAGVTQTPRYLIKTRGQQVTLSCSPISGHRSVSWYQQTPGQGLQFLFEYFSETQRNKGNFPGRFSGRQFSNSRSEMNVSTLELGDSALYLCASSLVGRPEETQYFGPGTRLLVL.

In this sample, this clonotype turned up many times. The chain is built from TRBV11-3 and TRBJ2-1; D may be TRBD2 (6 bases). The CDR3 length is 16 residues. CDR1 and CDR2 from the germline V gene are SGHNT and YENEEA. Trimming cost V 4 bases and J 0 bases, with 13 bases left between them. The CDR3 DNA sequence: TGTGCCAGCAGCTACTCTAGCGTTAGCTCCTACAATGAGCAGTTCTTC. It translates to CASSYSSVSSYNEQFF.

This clonotype has ten or more counts. The rearrangement uses TRBV5-6 and TRBJ2-7; TRBD2 matches 8 bases. The V gene end was trimmed by 4 bases and the J gene end by 5 bases; junction bases not matched to a gene: 8. CDR1 SGHDT and CDR2 YYEEEE come from the germline V gene. The CDR3 has 14 amino acids. CDR3 protein: CASSPGLDFHEQYF. CDR3 nucleotide sequence: TGTGCCAGCAGCCCGGGACTAGATTTCCACGAGCAGTACTTC.

This clonotype was found many times. The chain couples TRBV11-2 to TRBJ1-5; tentative D call: TRBD1 (5 bases). The germline gives CDR1 SGHAT, CDR2 FQNNGV. Deletions cut 0 bases from V and 6 bases from J, with 15 bases between. The CDR3 consists of 16 residues. The CDR3 coding sequence is TGTGCCAGCAGCTTAGATAGAGGGGATGGTAGTCAGCCCCAGCATTTT. Translating gives CASSLDRGDGSQPQHF.